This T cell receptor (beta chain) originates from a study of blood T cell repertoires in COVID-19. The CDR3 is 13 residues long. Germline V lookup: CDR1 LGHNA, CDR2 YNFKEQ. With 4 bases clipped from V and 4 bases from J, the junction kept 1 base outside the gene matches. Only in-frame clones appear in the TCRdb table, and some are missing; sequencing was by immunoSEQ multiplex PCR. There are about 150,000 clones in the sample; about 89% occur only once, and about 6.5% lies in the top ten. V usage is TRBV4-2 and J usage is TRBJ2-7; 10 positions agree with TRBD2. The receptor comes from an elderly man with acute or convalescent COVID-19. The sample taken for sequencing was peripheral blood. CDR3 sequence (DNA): TGTGCCAGCAGCCCTAGCGGGAGATACGAGCAGTACTTC. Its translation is CASSPSGRYEQYF.